What follows are 12 T cell receptor beta chains derived from one specimen sequenced in a study of T cells in Graves' hyperthyroidism and ophthalmopathy. TCR beta CDR3 regions were amplified from RNA. A first-round RT-PCR of the TCR CDR3 used the HTBI primer set. Via MiXCR, TCRdb re-called the multiplex PCR reads, giving one row per CDR3 protein. The repertoire holds fewer than 550,000 distinct CDR3 sequences, with 15% to 17% as singletons. The sequenced sample was blood. These receptor sequences come from a woman between 18 and 29 years old with Graves' hyperthyroidism.

Many counts were recorded for this clonotype. The rearrangement uses TRBV5-1 and TRBJ2-1; 8 bases map to TRBD2. CDR1 is SGHRS and CDR2 is YFSETQ in the germline V gene. The CDR3 sequence is 15 residues long. Trimming at V came to 0 bases and at J to 2 bases, leaving 1 base not matched to a gene. CDR3 coding DNA: TGCGCCAGCAGCTTGGGCGGGGGGCCCTACAATGAGCAGTTCTTC. Its translation is CASSLGGGPYNEQFF.

This clonotype was seen at least ten times. The CDR3 sequence: CASSLPPLGYGYTF. Written as DNA, the CDR3 is TGTGCCAGCAGTTTACCCCCCCTAGGCTATGGCTACACCTTC. V usage is TRBV28 and J usage is TRBJ1-2; D gene ambiguous. Trimming removed 2 bases from V and 4 bases from J, with 11 bases in between. This CDR3 is built from 14 residues. The germline CDR1 and CDR2 sequences are MDHEN and SYDVKM.

V usage is TRBV7-3 and J usage is TRBJ2-7; tentatively, D is TRBD1 or TRBD2 (6 bases each). The CDR3 contains 16 residues. Trimming removed 5 bases at V and 1 base at J, with 18 bases between. Germline assignment: CDR1 SGHTA and CDR2 FQGTGA. CDR3: CASSPKGGTSSYEQYF. CDR3 DNA sequence: TGTGCCAGCAGCCCAAAAGGGGGGACCTCGTCCTACGAGCAGTACTTC.

The chain links TRBV3-1 to TRBJ2-7; TRBD2 aligns across 12 bases. Germline-derived CDR1 and CDR2 are LGHDT and YNNKEL (reference sequence). The CDR3 runs 15 residues. V lost 4 bases to trimming and J lost 3 bases; unmatched junction nucleotides: 4. CDR3 residues: CASSLGLAGHYEQYF. As DNA, the CDR3 is TGTGCCAGCAGCCTGGGACTAGCGGGTCACTACGAGCAGTACTTC.

Ten or more counts support this clonotype. This chain links TRBV28 with TRBJ2-7; 11 positions match TRBD2. The CDR3 length is 15 residues. V dropped 10 bases and J dropped 7; count of bases not matched to a gene: 15. Germline values: CDR1 MDHEN, CDR2 SYDVKM. The CDR3 region has the DNA TGTGCCATTAACCCCGGGGCTAGCGGGAGGAGAGAGCAGTACTTC. Protein product: CAINPGASGRREQYF.

The chain joins TRBV3-1 to TRBJ2-7; 9 nucleotides line up with TRBD1. The CDR3 is 14 residues long. CDR1 LGHDT and CDR2 YNNKEL come from the germline V gene (reference sequence). The V and J ends lost 4 bases and 5 bases, in that order; junction bases with no gene match: 6. CDR3 coding DNA: TGTGCCAGCAGCCTCGGACAGGGGCGTAACGAGCAGTACTTC. It encodes CASSLGQGRNEQYF.

This clonotype was seen many times. This sequence joins TRBV15 and TRBJ1-1; 8 bases align to TRBD1. Looked up from germline, CDR1 is LNHNV and CDR2 is YYDKDF (reference sequence). Losses at the gene ends were 0 bases for V and 4 bases for J; bases not matched to a gene: 4. The CDR3 runs 15 residues. This CDR3 reads CATSREMTGATEAFF. DNA of the CDR3: TGTGCCACCAGCAGAGAAATGACAGGGGCCACTGAAGCTTTCTTT.

V usage is TRBV19 and J usage is TRBJ1-2, with a possible D match to TRBD1 (6 bases). V lost 3 bases and J lost 1, with 18 bases in between. This CDR3 has 17 residues. Germline V lookup: CDR1 LNHDA, CDR2 SQIVND (reference sequence). CDR3 sequence (DNA): TGTGCCAGTAGTATCTCCCGGGGGCCATTGCTTAACTATGGCTACACCTTC. It translates to CASSISRGPLLNYGYTF.

This clonotype was detected many times. The chain carries TRBV2 and TRBJ1-1; unclear D gene. V was shortened by 7 bases and J by 5 bases, with 14 bases between the two germline ends. Germline V gene data show CDR1 as SNHLY and CDR2 as FYNNEI. This CDR3 comprises 13 residues. The CDR3 sequence is CASTPVGETEAFF. Written as DNA, the CDR3 is TGTGCCAGCACCCCAGTCGGGGAAACTGAAGCTTTCTTT.

This clonotype showed up many times. This chain uses TRBV20-1 with TRBJ2-7, with 7 bases lining up with TRBD2. The CDR3 length is 13 residues. Per germline, CDR1 DFQATT and CDR2 SNEGSKA (reference sequence). V shed 6 bases, J shed 1 base, and the junction held 6 bases outside the gene matches. CDR3 nucleotide sequence: TGCAGTGCCCGAAGCGGGGCTTCCTACGAGCAGTACTTC. Translating it yields CSARSGASYEQYF.

This clonotype was counted at least ten times. The V call is TRBV13, the J call TRBJ1-1; TRBD1 is a possible D gene (5 bases). V was trimmed by 5 bases and J by 8 bases, leaving 15 bases between them. Germline CDR1 PRHDT, CDR2 FYEKMQ (reference sequence). The CDR3 covers 13 residues. The CDR3 protein is CASSADMLVEAFF. The CDR3 DNA reads as TGTGCCAGCAGCGCGGACATGCTCGTGGAAGCTTTCTTT.

On this clonotype: A read error may explain this, as a much larger clone is one base away. The chain links TRBV11-2 to TRBJ1-3, with no clear D. The CDR3 length is 15 residues. From germline, CDR1 is SGHAT and CDR2 FQNNGV. This chain's CDR3 is CASSLVQGSGNTLYF. The CDR3 nucleotides read TGTGCCAGCAGCTTAGTCCAAGGATCTGGAAACACCTTATATTTT.